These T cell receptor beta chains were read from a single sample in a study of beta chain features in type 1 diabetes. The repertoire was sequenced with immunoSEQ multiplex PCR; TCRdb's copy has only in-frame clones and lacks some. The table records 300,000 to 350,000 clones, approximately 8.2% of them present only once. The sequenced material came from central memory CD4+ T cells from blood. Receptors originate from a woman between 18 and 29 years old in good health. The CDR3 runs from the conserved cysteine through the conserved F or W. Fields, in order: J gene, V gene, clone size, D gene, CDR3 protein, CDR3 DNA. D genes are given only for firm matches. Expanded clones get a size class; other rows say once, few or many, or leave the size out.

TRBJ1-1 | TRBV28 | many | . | CASSPGAGRWVEAFF | TGTGCCAGCAGCCCCGGGGCAGGACGTTGGGTAGAAGCTTTCTTT
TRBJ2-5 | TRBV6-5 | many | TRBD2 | CASSWLAGSEETQYF | TGTGCCAGCAGTTGGCTAGCGGGATCTGAAGAGACCCAGTACTTC
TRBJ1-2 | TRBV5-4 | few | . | CASRPTGLQLYGYTF | TGTGCCAGCAGACCAACGGGACTCCAACTCTATGGCTACACCTTC
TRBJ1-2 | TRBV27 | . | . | CASSLGWGGSTLEDYTF | TGTGCCAGCAGTTTAGGATGGGGGGGCAGTACCCTCGAGGACTACACCTTC
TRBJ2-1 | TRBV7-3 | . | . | CASSPQFGSEQFF | TGTGCCAGCAGCCCCCAGTTCGGTTCTGAGCAGTTCTTC
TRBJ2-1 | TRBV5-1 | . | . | CASSSGGGGEQFF | TGCGCCAGCAGCTCTGGAGGGGGTGGTGAGCAGTTCTTC
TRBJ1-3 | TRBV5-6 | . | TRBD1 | CASSLQGAGNTIYF | TGTGCCAGCAGCTTACAGGGGGCTGGAAACACCATATATTTT
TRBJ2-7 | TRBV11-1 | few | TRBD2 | CASSLIREGGEQYF | TGTGCCAGCAGCTTAATCCGGGAGGGAGGCGAGCAGTACTTC
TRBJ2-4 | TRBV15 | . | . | CATSRDPGGVAKNIQYF | TGTGCCACCAGCAGAGATCCTGGCGGTGTAGCCAAAAACATTCAGTACTTC
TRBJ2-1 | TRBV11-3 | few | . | CASSLAHQREQFF | TGTGCCAGCAGCTTAGCGCACCAACGTGAGCAGTTCTTC
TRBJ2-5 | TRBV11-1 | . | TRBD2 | CASSWVLGGQGTQYF | TGTGCCAGCAGCTGGGTCCTGGGAGGGCAAGGGACCCAGTACTTC
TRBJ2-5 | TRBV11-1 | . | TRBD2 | CASSFSGRATQYF | TGTGCCAGCAGCTTTAGCGGGAGAGCGACCCAGTACTTC
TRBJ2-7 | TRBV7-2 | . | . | CASSSELAPSGEQYF | TGTGCCAGCAGCTCCGAACTAGCTCCCTCCGGCGAGCAGTACTTC
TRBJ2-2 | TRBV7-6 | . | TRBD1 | CASSLSGTANTGELFF | TGTGCCAGCAGCTTGTCCGGGACAGCTAACACCGGGGAGCTGTTTTTT
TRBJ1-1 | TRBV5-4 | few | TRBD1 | CASRGQGGTEAFF | TGTGCCAGCAGGGGACAGGGTGGCACTGAAGCTTTCTTT
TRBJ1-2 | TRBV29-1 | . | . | CSVEGTNVPWGYTF | TGCAGCGTTGAGGGGACAAATGTCCCTTGGGGCTACACCTTC
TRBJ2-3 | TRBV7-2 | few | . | CASSFGHTDTQYF | TGTGCCAGCAGCTTTGGGCACACAGATACGCAGTATTTT
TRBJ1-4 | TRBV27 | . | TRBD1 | CASSFSGTGGREKLFF | TGTGCCAGCAGTTTTTCCGGGACAGGGGGGAGAGAAAAACTGTTTTTT
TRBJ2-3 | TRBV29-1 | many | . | CSAPIDWDTQYF | TGCAGCGCCCCTATTGACTGGGATACGCAGTATTTT
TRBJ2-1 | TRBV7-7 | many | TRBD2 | CASALAGGNEQFF | TGTGCTAGCGCTCTAGCGGGAGGGAATGAGCAGTTCTTC
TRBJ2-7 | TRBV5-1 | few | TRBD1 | CASSGQGGLYF | TGCGCCAGCTCAGGACAGGGTGGCCTGTACTTC
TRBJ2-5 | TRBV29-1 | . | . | CSVDMRPETQYF | TGCAGCGTTGATATGAGGCCAGAGACCCAGTACTTC
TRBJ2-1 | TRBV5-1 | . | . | CASSADFPNEQFF | TGCGCCAGCAGCGCGGATTTTCCCAATGAGCAGTTCTTC
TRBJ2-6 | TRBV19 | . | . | CASKPSGANVLTF | TGTGCCAGTAAGCCGTCTGGGGCCAACGTCCTGACTTTC
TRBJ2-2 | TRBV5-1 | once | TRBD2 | CASTMTSGLTGELFF | TGCGCCAGCACCATGACTAGCGGGCTGACCGGGGAGCTGTTTTTT
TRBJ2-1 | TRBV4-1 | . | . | CASSRDRGGSSYNEQFF | TGCGCCAGCAGCCGTGACAGGGGCGGGAGCTCCTACAATGAGCAGTTCTTC
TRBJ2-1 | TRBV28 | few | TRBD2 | CASSPTTSGSTWSSYNEQFF | TGTGCCAGCAGTCCGACGACTAGCGGGAGTACATGGAGCTCCTACAATGAGCAGTTCTTC
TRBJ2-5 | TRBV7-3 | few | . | CASSLTRQETQYF | TGTGCCAGCAGCTTAACGCGCCAAGAGACCCAGTACTTC
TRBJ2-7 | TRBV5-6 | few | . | CASNLAWQGNYEQYF | TGTGCCAGCAACCTAGCTTGGCAGGGGAACTACGAGCAGTACTTC
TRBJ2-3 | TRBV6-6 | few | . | CASSYSSAGTDTQYF | TGTGCCAGCAGTTACTCGAGTGCGGGCACAGATACGCAGTATTTT
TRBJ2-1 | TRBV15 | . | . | CATSRDLGGFQQFF | TGTGCCACCAGCAGAGATCTCGGTGGGTTTCAGCAGTTCTTC